A selection of T cell receptor beta chains follows, all from one sample in a study of vaccination and CD4 T cells after COVID-19. TCRdb re-derived calls from the PCR reads in MiXCR, one entry per CDR3 protein. The sample lists 7,500 to 10,000 distinct CDR3 sequences, approximately 70% seen once, with more than 35% in the top ten. Their antigens remain unidentified. Sequencing was carried out using CD4+ T cells from blood, cultured in vitro. The receptors were gathered from a human donor who had recovered from COVID-19. Both conserved end residues are part of each CDR3. The D gene is left open where the match is weak. Clone sizes are given selectively: once, few, many, or a class where the clone is expanded.

>TRBJ2-4|.|TRBV27|.
TGTGCCAGCAGTCCCCAGGGTGAAAACATTCAGTACTTC
CASSPQGENIQYF
>TRBJ1-2|TRBD1|TRBV9|.
TGTGCCAGCAACCCGGGACAGGGGGTTTGGTATGGCTACACCTTC
CASNPGQGVWYGYTF
>TRBJ1-2|.|TRBV20-1|few
TGCAGTGCTAGAGTAGTGGATGGCTACACCTTC
CSARVVDGYTF
>TRBJ1-1|.|TRBV19|.
TGTGCCAGTAGTATTGAAAGACGGGCGGGAGCTTTCTTT
CASSIERRAGAFF
>TRBJ2-5|TRBD2|TRBV15|few
TGTGCCACCAGCAGAGATCCCCCCCGCGGGACTAGCGGGTTCCAAGAGACCCAGTACTTC
CATSRDPPRGTSGFQETQYF
>TRBJ2-5|TRBD2|TRBV7-9|.
TGTGCCAGCAGCCGTCGGACTAGCGGGAGCTCCCAAGAGACCCAGTACTTC
CASSRRTSGSSQETQYF
>TRBJ2-3|.|TRBV15|large
TGTGCCACCAGCAGAGTGGGGGCTAGCGGAACTAGCACAGATACGCAGTATTTT
CATSRVGASGTSTDTQYF
>TRBJ1-1|TRBD1|TRBV7-3|.
TGTGCCAGCAGCCCGCACGGGACAGCGAACACTGAAGCTTTCTTT
CASSPHGTANTEAFF
>TRBJ2-3|.|TRBV7-2|.
TGTGCCAGCAGTTTACAATACACAGATACGCAGTATTTT
CASSLQYTDTQYF
>TRBJ2-7|TRBD1|TRBV20-1|.
TGCAGTTTGACCCGGGACAGGGTGTACGAGCAGTACTTC
CSLTRDRVYEQYF
>TRBJ1-5|.|TRBV10-3|.
TGTGCCATCAGTGGGGCGGGTGGCAATCAGCCCCAGCATTTT
CAISGAGGNQPQHF
>TRBJ2-3|TRBD2|TRBV29-1|.
TGCAGCGTTACCAGGACTAGCGACGGCACAGATACGCAGTATTTT
CSVTRTSDGTDTQYF
>TRBJ2-3|TRBD2|TRBV2|.
TGTGCCAGCAGTAGAGCCCTGAGCGGGGGGGCCACAGATACGCAGTATTTT
CASSRALSGGATDTQYF
>TRBJ2-3|.|TRBV20-1|.
TGCAGTGCTAGAGATCTCTGGGTAGCGGTTTACACAGATACGCAGTATTTT
CSARDLWVAVYTDTQYF
>TRBJ2-3|.|TRBV7-9|.
TGTGCCAGCTGGGGCTGGTCGGGAGATACGCAGTATTTT
CASWGWSGDTQYF
>TRBJ1-1|.|TRBV21-1|few
TGTGCCAGCAGCAAACTCTTCCAGGGTAATAAGAACACTGAAGCTTTCTTT
CASSKLFQGNKNTEAFF
>TRBJ2-3|TRBD1|TRBV20-1|.
TGCAGTGCTAGAAGGGACAGTACCCCCGATACGCAGTATTTT
CSARRDSTPDTQYF
>TRBJ1-1|.|TRBV10-3|.
TGTGCCATCAGGGGGGCCCCCCGGGACACTGAAGCTTTCTTT
CAIRGAPRDTEAFF
>TRBJ1-2|.|TRBV7-2|.
TGTGCCATGTCGGAAGGGAGCGGCTACACCTTC
CAMSEGSGYTF
>TRBJ2-5|.|TRBV20-1|few
TGCAGTGCTATTGGGACAAACCAAGAGACCCAGTACTTC
CSAIGTNQETQYF
>TRBJ2-5|.|TRBV10-3|.
TGTGCCATCAGTGACAGAATGAAAGAGACCCAGTACTTC
CAISDRMKETQYF
>TRBJ1-5|.|TRBV20-1|.
TGCAGTGCTAGAGATAGTAGGGGCCCAGGCCAGCCCCAGCATTTT
CSARDSRGPGQPQHF
>TRBJ1-2|.|TRBV7-8|.
TGTGCCAGCAACGCGGGCGGGGGGGATGGCTACACCTTC
CASNAGGGDGYTF
>TRBJ2-2|.|TRBV20-1|few
TGCAGTACCATGAGCGCGAACACCGGGGAGCTGTTTTTT
CSTMSANTGELFF
>TRBJ2-1|TRBD2|TRBV5-1|.
TGCGCCAGCAGCTTTAGCGGGAGGGGGGCCGGTGAGCAGTTCTTC
CASSFSGRGAGEQFF
>TRBJ1-2|TRBD1|TRBV7-2|.
TGTGCCAGCAGCCCACGGACAGGCTATGGCTACACCTTC
CASSPRTGYGYTF
>TRBJ2-5|.|TRBV2|.
TGTGCCCGCTCGAGGGGTCGAGGGGAGACCCAGTACTTC
CARSRGRGETQYF
>TRBJ1-6|TRBD1|TRBV14|once
TGTGCCAGCAGCCAACTCGGGACAGGCCAAGCACCCCTCCACTTT
CASSQLGTGQAPLHF
>TRBJ2-3|.|TRBV15|.
TGTGCCACCAGCAGAAGCCTTTCGATGGGGGATACGCAGTATTTT
CATSRSLSMGDTQYF
>TRBJ2-5|TRBD1|TRBV6-1|.
TGTGCCAGCAGGGGGACAGGGAAAGAGACCCAGTACTTC
CASRGTGKETQYF
>TRBJ1-2|.|TRBV6-5|few
TGTGCCAGCAGTTACGTAGACTATGGCTACACCTTC
CASSYVDYGYTF
>TRBJ2-4|.|TRBV21-1|.
TGTGCCAGCACCCCAGGGAAGGGCGGCAAAAACATTCAGTACTTC
CASTPGKGGKNIQYF
>TRBJ2-7|.|TRBV20-1|.
TGCAGTGCTAGATCCCAGATAGCTTTGGGGTACTTC
CSARSQIALGYF
>TRBJ1-6|.|TRBV9|.
TGTGCCAGCAGCGTATTAGGGAATAATTCACCCCTCCACTTT
CASSVLGNNSPLHF
>TRBJ1-2|TRBD1|TRBV4-3|once
TGCGCCAGCAGCCAAGGGACAGGGGAATATGGCTACACCTTC
CASSQGTGEYGYTF
>TRBJ1-5|.|TRBV7-2|few
TGTGCCAGCAGCTTCCCAGGGATCCAGCCCCAGCATTTT
CASSFPGIQPQHF
>TRBJ1-1|.|TRBV11-3|few
TGTGCCAGCACCGACAGGATGGGTACTGAAGCTTTCTTT
CASTDRMGTEAFF
>TRBJ2-7|TRBD1|TRBV30|.
TGTGCCTGGAGAGGGGACAGAGCCGTCGAGCAGTACTTC
CAWRGDRAVEQYF
>TRBJ1-2|TRBD1|TRBV6-1|large
TGTGCCTCAGGACAGGGGGCTAACTATGGCTACACCTTC
CASGQGANYGYTF
>TRBJ2-3|.|TRBV30|.
TGTGCCTGGAGTGTCACCCGTGGCACAGATACGCAGTATTTT
CAWSVTRGTDTQYF
>TRBJ2-5|TRBD1|TRBV9|few
TGTGCCAGCAGCCCTCCCCCTGGACAGGACCAAGAGACCCAGTACTTC
CASSPPPGQDQETQYF
>TRBJ2-7|.|TRBV21-1|once
TGTGCCAGCAGCAAAGGCCTCAGGGGCTCCTCCGAGCAGTACTTC
CASSKGLRGSSEQYF
>TRBJ1-1|.|TRBV2|.
TGTGCCAGCAGTAGGTATACAGGGAGGAGCACTGAAGCTTTCTTT
CASSRYTGRSTEAFF
>TRBJ1-2|TRBD1|TRBV7-8|.
TGTGCCAGCAGCTTAGCGGCCAGGGGGCAGTTCCCCGATGGCTACACCTTC
CASSLAARGQFPDGYTF
>TRBJ1-5|TRBD1|TRBV20-1|.
TGCAGTGCTAGAGATACGGGGACAGTTAGCAATCAGCCCCAGCATTTT
CSARDTGTVSNQPQHF
>TRBJ2-1|TRBD1|TRBV5-1|.
TGCGCCAGCAGCCCGGGACAGGGGGGCCACAATGAGCAGTTCTTC
CASSPGQGGHNEQFF
>TRBJ2-1|.|TRBV5-1|.
TGCGCCAGCAGCGTACAGGTTTCCCCGTCCAATGAGCAGTTCTTC
CASSVQVSPSNEQFF
>TRBJ2-1|TRBD1|TRBV6-2/TRBV6-3|.
TGTGCCAACAGTACCACGACAGGGCCCTACTACAATGAGCAGTTCTTC
CANSTTTGPYYNEQFF
>TRBJ1-2|.|TRBV11-2|.
TGTGCCAGCAGCTTAGCGAGGGGCCCCTATGGCTACACCTTC
CASSLARGPYGYTF
>TRBJ2-5|.|TRBV7-9|.
TGTGCCAGCAGCTTACCCCTCACAGGGCACCAAGAGACCCAGTACTTC
CASSLPLTGHQETQYF
>TRBJ2-3|.|TRBV25-1|.
TGTACCAGCAGTGAATATGTAGGAGCAGATACGCAGTATTTT
CTSSEYVGADTQYF